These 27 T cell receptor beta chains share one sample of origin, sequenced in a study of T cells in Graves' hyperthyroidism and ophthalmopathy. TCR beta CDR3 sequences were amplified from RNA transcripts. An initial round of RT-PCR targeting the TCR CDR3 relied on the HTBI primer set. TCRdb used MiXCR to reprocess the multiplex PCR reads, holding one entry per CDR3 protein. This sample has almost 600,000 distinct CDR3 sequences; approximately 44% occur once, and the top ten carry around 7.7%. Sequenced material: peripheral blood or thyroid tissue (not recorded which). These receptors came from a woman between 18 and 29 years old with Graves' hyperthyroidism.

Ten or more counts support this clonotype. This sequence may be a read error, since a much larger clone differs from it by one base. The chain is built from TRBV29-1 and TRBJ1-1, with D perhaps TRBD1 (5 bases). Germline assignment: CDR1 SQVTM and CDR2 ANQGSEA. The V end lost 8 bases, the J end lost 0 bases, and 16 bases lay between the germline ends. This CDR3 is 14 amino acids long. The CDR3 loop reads CSIPPGALNTEAFF. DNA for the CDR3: TGCAGCATTCCCCCTGGGGCCCTGAACACTGAAGCTTTCTTT.

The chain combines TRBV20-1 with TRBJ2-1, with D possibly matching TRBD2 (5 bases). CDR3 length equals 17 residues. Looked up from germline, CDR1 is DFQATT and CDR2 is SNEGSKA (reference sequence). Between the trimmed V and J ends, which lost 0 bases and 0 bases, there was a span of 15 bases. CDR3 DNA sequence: TGCAGTGCTAGAGATAGCGAGGCAGCGACCTCCTACAATGAGCAGTTCTTC. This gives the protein CSARDSEAATSYNEQFF.

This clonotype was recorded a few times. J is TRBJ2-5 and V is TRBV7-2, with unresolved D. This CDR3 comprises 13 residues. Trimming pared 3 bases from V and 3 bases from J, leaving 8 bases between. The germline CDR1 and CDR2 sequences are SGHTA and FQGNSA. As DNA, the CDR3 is TGTGCCAGCAGCTTTGTGGGAAAAGAGACCCAGTACTTC. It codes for CASSFVGKETQYF. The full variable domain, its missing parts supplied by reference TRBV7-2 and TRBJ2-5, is GAGVSQSPSNKVTEKGKDVELRCDPISGHTALYWYRQSLGQGLEFLIYFQGNSAPDKSGLPSDRFSAERTGGSVSTLTIQRTQQEDSAVYLCASSFVGKETQYFGPGTRLLVL.

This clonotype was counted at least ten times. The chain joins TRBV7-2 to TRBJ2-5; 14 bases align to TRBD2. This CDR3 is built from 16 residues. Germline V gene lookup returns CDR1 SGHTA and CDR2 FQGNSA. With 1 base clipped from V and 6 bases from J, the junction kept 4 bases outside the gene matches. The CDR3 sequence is CASSLVGTSGSQTQYF. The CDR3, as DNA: TGTGCCAGCAGCTTAGTGGGGACTAGCGGGAGTCAGACCCAGTACTTC.

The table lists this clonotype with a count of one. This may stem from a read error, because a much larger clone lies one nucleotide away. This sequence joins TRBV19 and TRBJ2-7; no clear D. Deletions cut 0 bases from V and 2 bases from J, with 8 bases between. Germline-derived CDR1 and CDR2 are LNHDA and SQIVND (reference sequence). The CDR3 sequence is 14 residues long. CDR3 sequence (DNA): TGTGCCAGTAGTATAGAAACGGGCGCCTACGAGCAGTACTTC. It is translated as CASSIETGAYEQYF.

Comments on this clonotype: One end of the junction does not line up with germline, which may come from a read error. CDR3 sequence: CASSQSGRAYEQVF. DNA of the CDR3: TGTGCCAGCAGCCAAAGCGGGAGGGCCTATGAGCAGGTCTTC. The genes are TRBV12-3 or TRBV12-4 and TRBJ2-1; 10 bases agree with TRBD2. This CDR3 comprises 14 residues.

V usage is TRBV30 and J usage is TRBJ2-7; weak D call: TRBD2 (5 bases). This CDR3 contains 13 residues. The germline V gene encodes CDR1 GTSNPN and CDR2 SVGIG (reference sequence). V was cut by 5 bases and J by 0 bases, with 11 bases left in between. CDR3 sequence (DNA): TGTGCCTGGGGGAGCAAAGCCTCCTACGAGCAGTACTTC. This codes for CAWGSKASYEQYF.

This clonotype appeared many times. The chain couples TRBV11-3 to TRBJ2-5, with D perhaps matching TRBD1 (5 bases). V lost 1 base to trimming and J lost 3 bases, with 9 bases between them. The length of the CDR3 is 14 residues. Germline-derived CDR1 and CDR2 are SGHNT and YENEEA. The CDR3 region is CASSLAQVEETQYF. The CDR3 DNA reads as TGTGCCAGCAGCTTAGCACAGGTAGAAGAGACCCAGTACTTC.

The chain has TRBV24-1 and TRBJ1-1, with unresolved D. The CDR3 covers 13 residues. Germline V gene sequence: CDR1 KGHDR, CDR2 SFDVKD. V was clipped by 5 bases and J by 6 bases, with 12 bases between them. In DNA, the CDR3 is TGTGCCACCAGTGGAGTGGGAGAGGCTGAAGCTTTCTTT. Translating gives CATSGVGEAEAFF.

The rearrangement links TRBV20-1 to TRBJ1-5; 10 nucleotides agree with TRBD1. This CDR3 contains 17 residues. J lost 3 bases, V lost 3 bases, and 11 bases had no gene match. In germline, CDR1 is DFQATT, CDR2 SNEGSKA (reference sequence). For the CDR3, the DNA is TGCAGTGCTAGGGGACAGGGGAGATGGATGGTCAATCAGCCCCAGCATTTT. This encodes CSARGQGRWMVNQPQHF.

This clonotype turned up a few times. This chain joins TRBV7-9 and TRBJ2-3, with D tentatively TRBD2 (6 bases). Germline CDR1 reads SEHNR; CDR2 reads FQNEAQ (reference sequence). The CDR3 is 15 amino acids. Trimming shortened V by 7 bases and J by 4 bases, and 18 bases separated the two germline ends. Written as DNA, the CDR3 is TGTGCCAGCACCCTAGCGACCGGGGGTGCAGATACGCAGTATTTT. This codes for CASTLATGGADTQYF. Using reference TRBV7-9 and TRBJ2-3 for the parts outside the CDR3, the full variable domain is DTGVSQNPRHKITKRGQNVTFRCDPISEHNRLYWYRQTLGQGPEFLTYFQNEAQLEKSRLLSDRFSAERPKGSFSTLEIQRTEQGDSAMYLCASTLATGGADTQYFGPGTRLTVL.

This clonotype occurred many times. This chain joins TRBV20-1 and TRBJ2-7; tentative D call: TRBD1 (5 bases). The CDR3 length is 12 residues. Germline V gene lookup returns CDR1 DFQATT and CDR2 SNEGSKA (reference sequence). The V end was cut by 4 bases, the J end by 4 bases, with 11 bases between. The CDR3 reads CSAKGSVYEQYF. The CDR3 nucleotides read TGCAGTGCTAAGGGGTCCGTGTACGAGCAGTACTTC.

The CDR3 sequence is CSARGEGGRETQYF. The CDR3 DNA sequence: TGCAGTGCTAGGGGCGAAGGAGGGCGAGAGACCCAGTACTTC. The chain is built from TRBV20-1 and TRBJ2-5; D might be TRBD2 (6 bases). The length of the CDR3 is 14 residues. The germline V gene encodes CDR1 DFQATT and CDR2 SNEGSKA (reference sequence). V was pared by 3 bases and J by 4 bases, with 15 bases between.

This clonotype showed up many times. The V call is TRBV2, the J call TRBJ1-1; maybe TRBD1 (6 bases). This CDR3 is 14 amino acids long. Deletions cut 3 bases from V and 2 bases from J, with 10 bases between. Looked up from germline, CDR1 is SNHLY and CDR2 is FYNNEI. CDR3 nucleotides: TGTGCCAGCAGTGAGGGGGGCGCTAACACTGAAGCTTTCTTT. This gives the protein CASSEGGANTEAFF.

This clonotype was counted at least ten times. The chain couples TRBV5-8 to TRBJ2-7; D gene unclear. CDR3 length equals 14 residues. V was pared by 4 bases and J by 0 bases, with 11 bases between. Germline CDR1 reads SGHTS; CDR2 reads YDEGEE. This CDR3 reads CASSPKESSYEQYF. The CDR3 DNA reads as TGTGCCAGCAGCCCAAAAGAAAGCTCCTACGAGCAGTACTTC.

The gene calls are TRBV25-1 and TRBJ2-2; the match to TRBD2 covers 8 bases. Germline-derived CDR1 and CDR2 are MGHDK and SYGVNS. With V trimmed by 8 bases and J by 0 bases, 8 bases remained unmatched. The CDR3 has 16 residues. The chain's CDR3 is CASLISSGANTGELFF. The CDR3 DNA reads TGTGCCAGCTTGATTAGTAGCGGGGCGAACACCGGGGAGCTGTTTTTT.

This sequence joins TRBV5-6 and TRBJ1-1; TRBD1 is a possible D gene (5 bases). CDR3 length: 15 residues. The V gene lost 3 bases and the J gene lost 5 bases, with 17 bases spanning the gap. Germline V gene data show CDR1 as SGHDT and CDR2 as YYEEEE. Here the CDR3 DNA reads TGTGCCAGCAGCTCTGCCGGGACCTCAACGACTGAAGCTTTCTTT. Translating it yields CASSSAGTSTTEAFF.

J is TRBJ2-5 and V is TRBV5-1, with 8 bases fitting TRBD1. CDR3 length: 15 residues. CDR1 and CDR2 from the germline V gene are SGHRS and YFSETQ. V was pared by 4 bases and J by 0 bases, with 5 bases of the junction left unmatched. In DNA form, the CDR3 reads TGCGCCAGCAGCCAAGAGGGACAGGACCAAGAGACCCAGTACTTC. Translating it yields CASSQEGQDQETQYF.

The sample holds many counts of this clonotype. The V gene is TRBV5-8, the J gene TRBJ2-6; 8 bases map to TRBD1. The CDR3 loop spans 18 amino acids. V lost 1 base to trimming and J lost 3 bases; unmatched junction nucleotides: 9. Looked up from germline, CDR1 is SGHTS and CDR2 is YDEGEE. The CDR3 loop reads CASSLYPTGVFGANVLTF. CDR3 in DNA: TGTGCCAGCAGCTTGTATCCGACAGGGGTATTTGGGGCCAACGTCCTGACTTTC.

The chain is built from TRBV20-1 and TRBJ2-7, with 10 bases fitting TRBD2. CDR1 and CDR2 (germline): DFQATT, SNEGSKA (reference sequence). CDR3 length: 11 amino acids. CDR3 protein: CLAGAGYEQYF. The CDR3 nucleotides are TGCCTAGCGGGAGCAGGCTACGAGCAGTACTTC.

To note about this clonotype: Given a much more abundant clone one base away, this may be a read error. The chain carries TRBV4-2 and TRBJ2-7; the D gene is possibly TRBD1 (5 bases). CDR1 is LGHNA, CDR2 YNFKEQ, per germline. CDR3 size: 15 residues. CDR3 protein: CARSQSTSGNYEQYF. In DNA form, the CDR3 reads TGTGCCCGCAGCCAATCGACGTCAGGGAACTACGAGCAGTACTTC.

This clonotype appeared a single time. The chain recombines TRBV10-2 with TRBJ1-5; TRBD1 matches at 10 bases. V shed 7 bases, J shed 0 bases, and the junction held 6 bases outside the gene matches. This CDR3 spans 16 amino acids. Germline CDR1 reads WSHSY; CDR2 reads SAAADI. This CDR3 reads CASKDRGLDSNQPQHF. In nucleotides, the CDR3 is TGCGCCAGCAAAGACAGGGGGCTCGATAGCAATCAGCCCCAGCATTTT.

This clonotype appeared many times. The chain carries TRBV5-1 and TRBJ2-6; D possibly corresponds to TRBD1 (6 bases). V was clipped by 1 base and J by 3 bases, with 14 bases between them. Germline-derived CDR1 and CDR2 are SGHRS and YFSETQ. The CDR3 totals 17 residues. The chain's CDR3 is CASSLTFTGSGANVLTF. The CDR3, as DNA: TGCGCCAGCAGCTTGACCTTCACAGGGAGTGGGGCCAACGTCCTGACTTTC.

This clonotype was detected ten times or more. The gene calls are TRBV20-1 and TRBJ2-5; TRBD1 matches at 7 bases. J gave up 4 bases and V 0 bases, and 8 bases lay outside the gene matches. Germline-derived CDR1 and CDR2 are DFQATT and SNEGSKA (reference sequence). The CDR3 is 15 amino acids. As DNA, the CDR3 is TGCAGTGCTAGAGACCCCGGTTCAGGGGGAGAGACCCAGTACTTC. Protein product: CSARDPGSGGETQYF.

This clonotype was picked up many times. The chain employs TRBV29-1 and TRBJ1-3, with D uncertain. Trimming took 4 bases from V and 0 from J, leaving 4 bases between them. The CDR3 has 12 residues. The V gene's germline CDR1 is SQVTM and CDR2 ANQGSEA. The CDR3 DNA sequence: TGCAGCGTTGCCTACTCTGGAAACACCATATATTTT. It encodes CSVAYSGNTIYF.

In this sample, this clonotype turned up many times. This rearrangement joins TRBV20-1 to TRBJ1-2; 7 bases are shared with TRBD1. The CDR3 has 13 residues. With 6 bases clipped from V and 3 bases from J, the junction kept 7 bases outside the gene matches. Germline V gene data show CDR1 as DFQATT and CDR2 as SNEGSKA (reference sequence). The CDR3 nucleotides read TGCAGTGCCTACGACAGGGCAGACTATGGCTACACCTTC. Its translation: CSAYDRADYGYTF.

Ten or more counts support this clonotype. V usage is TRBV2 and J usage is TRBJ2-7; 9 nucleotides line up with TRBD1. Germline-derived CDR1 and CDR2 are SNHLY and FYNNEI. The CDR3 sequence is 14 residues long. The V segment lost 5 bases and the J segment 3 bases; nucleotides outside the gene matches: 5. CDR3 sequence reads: CASSYSTGGYEQYF. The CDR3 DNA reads TGTGCCAGCAGTTACTCGACAGGGGGCTACGAGCAGTACTTC.